This T cell receptor beta chain was identified during a study of CD8+ T cells in alopecia areata. In the study overall: Treated patients received oral tofacitinib, 5 to 10 mg twice daily.

Trimming cost V 4 bases and J 6 bases; bases outside gene matches: 5. Per germline, CDR1 SGDLS and CDR2 YYNGEE. The CDR3 sequence is 14 residues long. Stated treatment: oral pan-JAK inhibitor, 5-10 mg twice daily. Reverse transcribed after extraction, RNA yielded cDNA as the sequencing template. Some clones are missing from TCRdb's copy, which holds only in-frame ones; the method was immunoSEQ multiplex PCR. The sample records about 110,000 clones, around 83% being singletons. This chain uses TRBV9 with TRBJ2-2; 8 positions agree with TRBD2. The specimen was CD8+ T cells sorted from blood, collected at week 24, from a patient treated with tofacitinib. The receptor comes from a human donor with alopecia areata. The CDR3, as DNA: TGTGCCAGCAGCTCCGGACTAGCAGCCGGGGAGCTGTTTTTT. It encodes CASSSGLAAGELFF.